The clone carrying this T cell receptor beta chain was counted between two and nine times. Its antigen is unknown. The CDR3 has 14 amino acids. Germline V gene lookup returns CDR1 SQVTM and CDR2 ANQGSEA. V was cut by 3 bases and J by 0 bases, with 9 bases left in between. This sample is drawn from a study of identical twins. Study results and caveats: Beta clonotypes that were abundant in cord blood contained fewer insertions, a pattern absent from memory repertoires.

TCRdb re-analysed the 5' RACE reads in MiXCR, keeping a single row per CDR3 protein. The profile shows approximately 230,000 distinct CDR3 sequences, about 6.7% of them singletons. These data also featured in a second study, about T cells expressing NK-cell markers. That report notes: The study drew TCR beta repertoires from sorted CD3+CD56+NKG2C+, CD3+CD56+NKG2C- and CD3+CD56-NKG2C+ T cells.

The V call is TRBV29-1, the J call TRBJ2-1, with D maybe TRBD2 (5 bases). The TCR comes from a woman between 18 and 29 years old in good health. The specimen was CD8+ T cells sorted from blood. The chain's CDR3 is CSVDAGSSYNEQFF. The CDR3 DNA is TGCAGCGTTGATGCGGGCTCCTCCTACAATGAGCAGTTCTTC.